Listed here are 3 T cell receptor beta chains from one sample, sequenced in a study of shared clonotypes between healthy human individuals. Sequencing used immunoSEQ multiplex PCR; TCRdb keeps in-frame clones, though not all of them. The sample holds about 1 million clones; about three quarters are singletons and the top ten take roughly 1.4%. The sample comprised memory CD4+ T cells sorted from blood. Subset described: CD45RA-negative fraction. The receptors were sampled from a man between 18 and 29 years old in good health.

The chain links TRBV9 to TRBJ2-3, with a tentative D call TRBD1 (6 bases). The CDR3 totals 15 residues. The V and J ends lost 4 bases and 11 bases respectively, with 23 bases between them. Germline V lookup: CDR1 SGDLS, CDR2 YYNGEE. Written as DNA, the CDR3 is TGTGCCAGCAGCCCAAGCACAGGAGGTGGGGGCAGGCAGTATTTT. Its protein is CASSPSTGGGGRQYF.

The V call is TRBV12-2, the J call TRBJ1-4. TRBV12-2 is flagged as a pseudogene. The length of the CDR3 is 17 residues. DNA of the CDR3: TGTGCAAGTCGCCGACTAGGGACGCCCCGTATAAGCGAAAAACTGTTTTTT. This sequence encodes CASRRLGTPRISEKLFF.

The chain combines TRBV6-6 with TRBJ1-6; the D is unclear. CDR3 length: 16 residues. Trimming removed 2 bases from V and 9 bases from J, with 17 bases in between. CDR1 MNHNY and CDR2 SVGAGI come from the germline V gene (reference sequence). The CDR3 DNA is TGTGCCAGCAGTTACAGTAGCGGACTCAAACTTTCACCCCTCCACTTT. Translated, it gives CASSYSSGLKLSPLHF.